This is a list of T cell receptor beta chains from one sample in a study of cytomegalovirus exposure and HLA in healthy donors. Measured with immunoSEQ multiplex PCR; TCRdb has only the in-frame clones, and not every one. The data hold 100,000 to 150,000 clones, with approximately 75% observed a single time. The sample taken for sequencing was PBMCs. All receptors derive from a man between 25 and 39 years old in good health and CMV-seronegative. Both conserved end residues are part of each CDR3. A D gene is named only where the DNA matches it firmly. Clone sizes are given selectively: once, few, many, or a class where the clone is expanded.

j_call: TRBJ1-1; clone_size: .; v_call: TRBV30; d_call: .; cdr3_nt: TGTGCCTGGAGTGTACAGTCAGCGGCTGAAGCTTTCTTT; cdr3_aa: CAWSVQSAAEAFF
j_call: TRBJ1-2; clone_size: once; v_call: TRBV2; d_call: TRBD1; cdr3_nt: TGTGCCAGCAGTGCCTATGGACAGGGAGGCTACACCTTC; cdr3_aa: CASSAYGQGGYTF
j_call: TRBJ1-3; clone_size: .; v_call: TRBV7-9; d_call: .; cdr3_nt: TGTGCCAGCAGGTCAGGGAAATCCGGAAACACCATATATTTT; cdr3_aa: CASRSGKSGNTIYF
j_call: TRBJ2-2; clone_size: .; v_call: TRBV2; d_call: .; cdr3_nt: TGTGCCAGCAGTCTAAATCCAGGGCCCGGGGAGCTGTTTTTT; cdr3_aa: CASSLNPGPGELFF
j_call: TRBJ2-1; clone_size: .; v_call: TRBV19; d_call: TRBD2; cdr3_nt: TGTGCCAGTAGTAGCCGCCCTAGCGGGGTCTCCTACAATGAGCAGTTCTTC; cdr3_aa: CASSSRPSGVSYNEQFF
j_call: TRBJ2-7; clone_size: .; v_call: TRBV30; d_call: .; cdr3_nt: TGTGCCTGGAGTAAACTCTACGAGCAGTACTTC; cdr3_aa: CAWSKLYEQYF
j_call: TRBJ1-5; clone_size: .; v_call: TRBV4-3; d_call: TRBD1; cdr3_nt: TGCGCCAGCAGCCAGGACTACAGGGGGCCTCTCAATCAGCCCCAGCATTTT; cdr3_aa: CASSQDYRGPLNQPQHF
j_call: TRBJ2-1; clone_size: .; v_call: TRBV29-1; d_call: TRBD1; cdr3_nt: TGCAGCGTCCACTGGACAGGGGAGCAGTTCTTC; cdr3_aa: CSVHWTGEQFF
j_call: TRBJ1-1; clone_size: .; v_call: TRBV30; d_call: .; cdr3_nt: TGTGCCTCGACGGACAGCGAAGCTTTCTTT; cdr3_aa: CASTDSEAFF
j_call: TRBJ1-2; clone_size: .; v_call: TRBV4-1; d_call: .; cdr3_nt: TGCGCCAGCAGCCAATGGGAAGGGGCCGGCGGCTACACCTTC; cdr3_aa: CASSQWEGAGGYTF
j_call: TRBJ2-4; clone_size: .; v_call: TRBV19; d_call: TRBD1; cdr3_nt: TGTGCCAGTAGTATACACGGACAGGGGGCTTCCAAAAACATTCAGTACTTC; cdr3_aa: CASSIHGQGASKNIQYF
j_call: TRBJ1-3; clone_size: .; v_call: TRBV10-3; d_call: .; cdr3_nt: TGTGCCATCAGTGATCGGGGTTACTCTGGAAACACCATATATTTT; cdr3_aa: CAISDRGYSGNTIYF
j_call: TRBJ2-2; clone_size: .; v_call: TRBV7-3; d_call: TRBD1; cdr3_nt: TGTGCCAGCAGCACCGGGACAGGGGTCTCCGGGGAGCTGTTTTTT; cdr3_aa: CASSTGTGVSGELFF
j_call: TRBJ2-1; clone_size: .; v_call: TRBV5-1; d_call: .; cdr3_nt: TGCGCCAGCAGCTCCCCAGCGGGCGAGCAGTTCTTC; cdr3_aa: CASSSPAGEQFF
j_call: TRBJ2-7; clone_size: .; v_call: TRBV27; d_call: .; cdr3_nt: TGTGCCAGCAGTTTAGGGACAAGGATCTCCTACGAGCAGTACTTC; cdr3_aa: CASSLGTRISYEQYF
j_call: TRBJ2-4; clone_size: .; v_call: TRBV5-8; d_call: .; cdr3_nt: TGTGCCAGCAGCTTAGGGGGAATCATTCAGTACTTC; cdr3_aa: CASSLGGIIQYF
j_call: TRBJ1-1; clone_size: .; v_call: TRBV5-1; d_call: TRBD1; cdr3_nt: TGCGCCAGCAGCTTGGTGGGACAGATTGAAGCTTTCTTT; cdr3_aa: CASSLVGQIEAFF
j_call: TRBJ1-5; clone_size: .; v_call: TRBV30; d_call: .; cdr3_nt: TGTGCCTGGGGTAACAGGGGCAATCAGCCCCAGCATTTT; cdr3_aa: CAWGNRGNQPQHF
j_call: TRBJ1-6; clone_size: .; v_call: TRBV6-1; d_call: .; cdr3_nt: TGTGCCAGCACGAGGCTCCCGGTTTCACCCCTCCACTTT; cdr3_aa: CASTRLPVSPLHF
j_call: TRBJ1-4; clone_size: few; v_call: TRBV5-5; d_call: .; cdr3_nt: TGTGCCAGCAGCCCACAGACGGCAGGGTTCAATGAAAAACTGTTTTTT; cdr3_aa: CASSPQTAGFNEKLFF
j_call: TRBJ2-7; clone_size: few; v_call: TRBV7-2; d_call: .; cdr3_nt: TGTGCCAGCAGCTCGAGGGCGGTCTTGGAGCAGTACTTC; cdr3_aa: CASSSRAVLEQYF
j_call: TRBJ2-5; clone_size: .; v_call: TRBV5-1; d_call: TRBD2; cdr3_nt: TGCGCCAGCAGCTGGGGACTAGTTCGCTCTCCCCCGACGGAGACCCAGTACTTC; cdr3_aa: CASSWGLVRSPPTETQYF
j_call: TRBJ1-1; clone_size: .; v_call: TRBV6-7; d_call: .; cdr3_nt: TGTGCCAGCAGCCACCACAGAAACACTGAAGCTTTCTTT; cdr3_aa: CASSHHRNTEAFF
j_call: TRBJ2-3; clone_size: few; v_call: TRBV10-1; d_call: TRBD2; cdr3_nt: TGCGCCAGCAGTGAGTCCACTAGCGGGCTACGCACAGATACGCAGTATTTT; cdr3_aa: CASSESTSGLRTDTQYF
j_call: TRBJ2-5; clone_size: few; v_call: TRBV9; d_call: .; cdr3_nt: TGTGCCAGCAGCCCAAGACCCACAGTCGAGACCCAGTACTTC; cdr3_aa: CASSPRPTVETQYF
j_call: TRBJ2-5; clone_size: .; v_call: TRBV2; d_call: .; cdr3_nt: TGTGCCAGCAGTGAAGGTACAGGGGAGACCCAGTACTTC; cdr3_aa: CASSEGTGETQYF
j_call: TRBJ1-6; clone_size: .; v_call: TRBV5-1; d_call: .; cdr3_nt: TGCGCCAGCAGCTTGGTTCCGGGTGATAATTCACCCCTCCACTTT; cdr3_aa: CASSLVPGDNSPLHF
j_call: TRBJ2-3; clone_size: .; v_call: TRBV18; d_call: .; cdr3_nt: TGTGCCAGCTCACCACCGTCTCAGGGAACGCAGTATTTT; cdr3_aa: CASSPPSQGTQYF
j_call: TRBJ1-2; clone_size: .; v_call: TRBV5-8; d_call: .; cdr3_nt: TGTGCCAGCAGCCGGACACCCAACTATGGCTACACCTTC; cdr3_aa: CASSRTPNYGYTF
j_call: TRBJ2-1; clone_size: .; v_call: TRBV7-2; d_call: TRBD2; cdr3_nt: TGTGCCAGCAGCCAGAGGTTTGGAGCGGGGAGAGACAATGAGCAGTTCTTC; cdr3_aa: CASSQRFGAGRDNEQFF
j_call: TRBJ2-1; clone_size: few; v_call: TRBV15; d_call: TRBD1; cdr3_nt: TGTGCGCGGACAGGGAGCCATGAGCAGTTCTTC; cdr3_aa: CARTGSHEQFF
j_call: TRBJ2-7; clone_size: .; v_call: TRBV7-8; d_call: .; cdr3_nt: TGTGCCAGCAACCAGAAGCAGGCATACGAGCAGTACTTC; cdr3_aa: CASNQKQAYEQYF
j_call: TRBJ2-1; clone_size: .; v_call: TRBV11-2; d_call: TRBD2; cdr3_nt: TGTGCCAGCAGCTCTTATTTAAAGGGACTAGCGGAATACAATGAGCAGTTCTTC; cdr3_aa: CASSSYLKGLAEYNEQFF
j_call: TRBJ2-7; clone_size: few; v_call: TRBV20-1; d_call: .; cdr3_nt: TGCAGTGCTAGAACGGCCTACGAGCAGTACTTC; cdr3_aa: CSARTAYEQYF
j_call: TRBJ2-1; clone_size: .; v_call: TRBV6-1; d_call: .; cdr3_nt: TGTGCCAGCAGATTGGACAGACATCGTGATGAGCAGTTCTTC; cdr3_aa: CASRLDRHRDEQFF
j_call: TRBJ1-2; clone_size: .; v_call: TRBV30; d_call: .; cdr3_nt: TGTGCCTGGCTAGAGACGGCCACTTACTATGGCTACACCTTC; cdr3_aa: CAWLETATYYGYTF
j_call: TRBJ1-2; clone_size: .; v_call: TRBV5-8; d_call: TRBD1; cdr3_nt: TGTGCCAGCAGCTTGGACCCAGGGGGCGTTAATGGCTACACCTTC; cdr3_aa: CASSLDPGGVNGYTF
j_call: TRBJ2-4; clone_size: .; v_call: TRBV4-2; d_call: TRBD1; cdr3_nt: TGTGCCAGCAGCCAAGATAGGGACAGGGAATCGTGGGCCAAAAACATTCAGTACTTC; cdr3_aa: CASSQDRDRESWAKNIQYF
j_call: TRBJ2-7; clone_size: .; v_call: TRBV19; d_call: TRBD1; cdr3_nt: TGTGCCAGTAGTTTGGGGCAGGGGGCGAGTTGGGAGCAGTACTTC; cdr3_aa: CASSLGQGASWEQYF
j_call: TRBJ1-6; clone_size: .; v_call: TRBV19; d_call: .; cdr3_nt: TGTGCCAGTAGTATGGGGGGAGTGAATTCACCCCTCCACTTT; cdr3_aa: CASSMGGVNSPLHF
j_call: TRBJ2-2; clone_size: few; v_call: TRBV7-7; d_call: .; cdr3_nt: TGTGCCAGCAGGGAGATTACGAGCACCGGGGAGCTGTTTTTT; cdr3_aa: CASREITSTGELFF
j_call: TRBJ2-2; clone_size: .; v_call: TRBV7-3; d_call: TRBD2; cdr3_nt: TGTGCCAGCAGCTTAATGGTAGCGGGTGCCTCGAACACCGGGGAGCTGTTTTTT; cdr3_aa: CASSLMVAGASNTGELFF
j_call: TRBJ2-3; clone_size: .; v_call: TRBV7-2; d_call: .; cdr3_nt: TGTGCCAGCAGCTTAGAGTGGGGAGTCACAGATACGCAGTATTTT; cdr3_aa: CASSLEWGVTDTQYF
j_call: TRBJ2-2; clone_size: .; v_call: TRBV11-2; d_call: .; cdr3_nt: TGTGCCAGCAGCTTACAGGGGAAGGGGACCGGGGAGCTGTTTTTT; cdr3_aa: CASSLQGKGTGELFF
j_call: TRBJ1-4; clone_size: .; v_call: TRBV4-2; d_call: .; cdr3_nt: TGTGCCAGCAGCCAAGCCAGGAATAATGAAAAACTGTTTTTT; cdr3_aa: CASSQARNNEKLFF
j_call: TRBJ2-5; clone_size: .; v_call: TRBV7-9; d_call: TRBD1; cdr3_nt: TGTGCCAGCAGCTTAGGACAGGGGGCGGTGGAGACCCAGTACTTC; cdr3_aa: CASSLGQGAVETQYF
j_call: TRBJ1-4; clone_size: few; v_call: TRBV6-5; d_call: .; cdr3_nt: TGTGCCAGCAGACTCACAGTGGATAATGAAAAACTGTTTTTT; cdr3_aa: CASRLTVDNEKLFF
j_call: TRBJ2-5; clone_size: few; v_call: TRBV29-1; d_call: .; cdr3_nt: TGCAGCGTTGTACCGAGGACAGATCAGGAGACCCAGTACTTC; cdr3_aa: CSVVPRTDQETQYF
j_call: TRBJ2-5; clone_size: .; v_call: TRBV4-1; d_call: TRBD2; cdr3_nt: TGCGCCAGCAGCCCATCCCTGAGCGGGGGACGAGAGACCCAGTACTTC; cdr3_aa: CASSPSLSGGRETQYF
j_call: TRBJ1-5; clone_size: .; v_call: TRBV28; d_call: TRBD1; cdr3_nt: TGTGCCAGTAGAGGACAGGGGGCCTTTCAGCCCCAGCATTTT; cdr3_aa: CASRGQGAFQPQHF
j_call: TRBJ2-7; clone_size: .; v_call: TRBV19; d_call: .; cdr3_nt: TGTGCCAGTAATGAAGGGGTCAGCTCCTACGAGCAGTACTTC; cdr3_aa: CASNEGVSSYEQYF
j_call: TRBJ1-4; clone_size: .; v_call: TRBV28; d_call: .; cdr3_nt: TGTGCCAGCAGCAAAACAGGGTTTGTTGAAAAACTGTTTTTT; cdr3_aa: CASSKTGFVEKLFF
j_call: TRBJ2-1; clone_size: .; v_call: TRBV13; d_call: TRBD2; cdr3_nt: TGTGCCAGCATTCAAGGGGCTAGCGGGGGGCGCTCAGGGGAGCAGTTCTTC; cdr3_aa: CASIQGASGGRSGEQFF
j_call: TRBJ1-5; clone_size: once; v_call: TRBV5-5; d_call: .; cdr3_nt: TGTGCCAGCAGCCCATTATCGACAAGGCAAGGACAGCCCCAGCATTTT; cdr3_aa: CASSPLSTRQGQPQHF